What follows are 2 T cell receptor beta chains derived from one specimen sequenced in a study of T cell clonality in common variable immunodeficiency. TCRdb's table, derived via immunoSEQ multiplex PCR, lists solely in-frame clones and lacks some. The table lists around 39,000 clones, no singletons, with 0.95% in the top ten. Sequenced sample: peripheral blood mononuclear cells. Source of these receptors: a person aged 18-69 years in good health.

At least ten counts were recorded for this clone. The read ends 3 residues early relative to the CDR3; the germline J gene fills the gap. The chain employs TRBV6-2 or TRBV6-3 and TRBJ2-7, with 13 bases fitting TRBD2. The junction had 6 bases not matched to a gene; V was cut back by 5 bases and J by 5 bases. Germline V gene lookup returns CDR1 MNHEY and CDR2 SVGEGT. The CDR3 contains 15 residues. The CDR3 is CASSHRTSGSHEQYF. The part of the CDR3 DNA that was read is TGTGCCAGCAGTCACCGGACTAGCGGGAGCCACGAG.

This clone was seen many times. With the read ending 3 residues before the CDR3 end, the germline J gene is used to fill in that end. J is TRBJ2-3 and V is TRBV19; TRBD1 agrees at 7 bases. This CDR3 has 15 amino acids. Germline values: CDR1 LNHDA, CDR2 SQIVND (reference sequence). V lost 5 bases, J lost 3 bases, and 8 bases stayed unmatched. CDR3 loop: CASSLTGIATDTQYF. The covered CDR3 bases are TGTGCCAGTAGTCTGACAGGGATCGCAACAGATACG. The complete variable domain, with remaining parts taken from reference TRBV19 and TRBJ2-3, reads DGGITQSPKYLFRKEGQNVTLSCEQNLNHDAMYWYRQDPGQGLRLIYYSQIVNDFQKGDIAEGYSVSREKKESFPLTVTSAQKNPTAFYLCASSLTGIATDTQYFGPGTRLTVL.